This T cell receptor (beta chain) appears in the sequencing data of a study of molecular identifiers for immune sequencing clone quantification. Study outcomes and limitations: Identical TCR molecules that share a barcode could lead to an underestimation of highly expanded clone sizes. Whereas clones above 20 RNA copies held under 1% of naive-cell molecules, they held over 97% of effector molecules.

The table lists this clonotype with many counts. The target antigen is unknown. Methods described previously, with TCR primers listed, were used for bulk TCR libraries. TCRdb used MiXCR to reprocess the PCR reads, holding one entry per CDR3 protein. The table lists about 500,000 distinct CDR3 sequences, around 25% of them singletons. Sorting isolated naive CD8 T cells as CD8+CD4-CCR7+CD45RA+ events. Trimming cost V 6 bases and J 3 bases, with 11 bases left between them. This CDR3 is built from 13 residues. Looked up from germline, CDR1 is MNHEY and CDR2 is SVGEGT. This TCR derives from a human donor in good health. Some libraries in this study had Jurkat cell RNA spiked in. This rearrangement joins TRBV6-2 or TRBV6-3 to TRBJ1-1; D remains ambiguous. What was sequenced was naive CD8+ T cells from blood, with Jurkat cell RNA spiked in. Specified subset: FACS-sorted CD8+CD4-CCR7+CD45RA+ naive T cells. The CDR3 DNA sequence: TGTGCCAGCAGCCCACTTTGGGACACTGAAGCTTTCTTT. Protein product: CASSPLWDTEAFF.